This T cell receptor (beta chain) was profiled in a study of blood T cell repertoires in COVID-19. Study summary: COVID-19 samples, acute and convalescent, were from the United States, Italy and Spain. From T cells, B-cell-depleted T cells, or PBMCs came the material, which was cDNA or gDNA.

TCRdb keeps only in-frame clones here, not all; method: immunoSEQ multiplex PCR. Of under 200,000 clones listed, 82% were seen once; the top ten hold 15% to 20%. This clone was detected only once. The trim removed 5 bases at V and 2 bases at J, leaving 5 bases unmatched. From germline, CDR1 is SGHAT and CDR2 FQNNGV. The length of the CDR3 is 14 residues. Participant age was roughly 18 to 89 years, and participants resided in 24 US areas. Sequenced material: PBMCs or T cells enriched from blood (not recorded which). The source of this sequence is a man in his sixties who had recovered from COVID-19. The chain recombines TRBV11-2 with TRBJ2-7; 8 bases map to TRBD1. The CDR3 DNA reads as TGTGCCAGCAGCATCCGGGACAGGCCCTACGAGCAGTACTTC. This codes for CASSIRDRPYEQYF.